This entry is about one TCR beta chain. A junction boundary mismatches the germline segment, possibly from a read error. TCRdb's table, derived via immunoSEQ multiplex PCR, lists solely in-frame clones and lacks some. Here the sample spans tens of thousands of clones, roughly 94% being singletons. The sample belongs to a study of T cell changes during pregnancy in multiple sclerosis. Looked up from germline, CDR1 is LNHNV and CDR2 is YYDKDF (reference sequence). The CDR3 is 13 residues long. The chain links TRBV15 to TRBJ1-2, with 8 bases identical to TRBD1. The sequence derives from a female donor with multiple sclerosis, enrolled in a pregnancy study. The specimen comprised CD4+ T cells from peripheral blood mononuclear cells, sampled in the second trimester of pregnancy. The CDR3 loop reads CATSRDRGEGYTF. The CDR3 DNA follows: TGTGCCACCAGCCGAGACAGGGGTGAGGGCTACACCTTC.